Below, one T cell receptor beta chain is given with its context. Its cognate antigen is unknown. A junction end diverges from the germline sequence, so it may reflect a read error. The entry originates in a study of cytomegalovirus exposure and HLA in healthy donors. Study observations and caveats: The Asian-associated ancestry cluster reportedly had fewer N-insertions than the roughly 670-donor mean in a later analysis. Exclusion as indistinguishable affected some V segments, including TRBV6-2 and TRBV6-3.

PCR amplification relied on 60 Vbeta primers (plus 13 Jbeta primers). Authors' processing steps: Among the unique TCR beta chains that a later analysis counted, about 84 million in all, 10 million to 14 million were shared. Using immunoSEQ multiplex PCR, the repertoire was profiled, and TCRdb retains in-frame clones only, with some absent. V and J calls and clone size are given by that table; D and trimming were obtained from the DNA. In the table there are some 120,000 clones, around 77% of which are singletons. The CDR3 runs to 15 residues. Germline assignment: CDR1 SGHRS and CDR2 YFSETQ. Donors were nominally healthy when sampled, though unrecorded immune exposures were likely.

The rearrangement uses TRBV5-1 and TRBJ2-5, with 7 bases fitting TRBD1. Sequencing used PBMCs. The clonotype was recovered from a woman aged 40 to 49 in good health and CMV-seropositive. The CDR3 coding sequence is TGTGCCAGCAGCTTGGATAGGGGGCTACCAGAGACCCAGTACTTC. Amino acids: CASSLDRGLPETQYF.